This entry is about one TCR beta chain. Sequenced by immunoSEQ multiplex PCR; TCRdb stores in-frame clones only, minus some. This table has approximately 75,000 clones, around 84% appearing once. V lost 6 bases to trimming and J lost 12 bases; unmatched junction nucleotides: 6. The CDR3 is made up of 12 amino acids. This specimen belongs to a study of blood T cell repertoires in COVID-19. Looking at the study overall: Acute and convalescent COVID-19 samples came from the United States, Italy and Spain.

The sample consisted of peripheral blood. The chain carries TRBV12-3 or TRBV12-4 and TRBJ1-1; TRBD1 agrees at 11 bases. This TCR derives from an elderly woman with acute or convalescent COVID-19. The CDR3 DNA sequence: TGTGCCAGCAGCTATGGACAGGGGGCAACTTTCTTT. Its translation is CASSYGQGATFF.